This T cell receptor beta chain came from a study of neurological immune-mediated disorders (dated by TCRdb to between 2018 and 2021). Background for the entire study: Peripheral blood TCR-beta repertoires from HTLV-I-associated myelopathy (HAM/TSP) patients, multiple sclerosis patients and healthy controls were compared by UMI-based sequencing. The approximately 100 TCR-beta libraries included longitudinal samples, technical triplicates and paired sorted CD4+ and CD8+ T-cell subsets alongside PBMC samples. The cohort was made up of 60 to 75 subjects, consisting of roughly 14 HAM/TSP patients, approximately 35 multiple sclerosis patients and about 20 healthy controls. Study-level results and caveats: No identical CDR3 amino acid sequences were shared among expanded clones across subjects, suggesting private TCR-beta repertoires in all groups. TCR clonal expansion was highest in HAM/TSP patients and lowest in MS patients, with MS patients falling below even healthy controls.

The CDR3 sequence holds 14 residues, the cysteine and phenylalanine included. Only the CDR3 DNA stays, 42 bases, in frame from base 1. The germline V gene (reference sequence) yields DFQATT for CDR1 and SNEGSKA for CDR2. V drops 6 bases and J drops 2 bases, leaving 17 bases in between. For the sorted-subset TCR libraries, the starting material was 850,000 to 1,000,000 sorted CD4+ or CD8+ T cells. Peripheral blood underwent Ficoll-Hypaque density gradient centrifugation to isolate PBMCs, which were then cryopreserved in liquid nitrogen. The study also sequenced paired sorted CD4+ and CD8+ subsets from healthy controls, HAM/TSP patients and MS patients. cDNA synthesis used template-switch 5'RACE with a primer carrying a 10-nucleotide random unique molecular identifier tagging each TCR transcript. Over 170 million TCR-beta sequences, covering 15-18 subjects, were produced in each sequencing run. The RNeasy kit was used to extract total RNA. The KAPA Real-time Library Amplification kit was used to amplify TCR-beta VDJ regions with primers targeting the TCR constant region and the 5'RACE anchor. Sample indexes and Illumina adaptors were added in a first PCR, and a second PCR then increased library yield. After purification with Ampure beads, the TCR product of roughly 650 bp was size-selected on a 2% E-gel SizeSelection system. Before pooling, library quality was assessed on a Bioanalyzer, concentration was determined with Qubit, and library quantification was performed with the Kapa Library Quantification kit. An Illumina HiSeq 2500 was used to sequence the libraries paired-end at 2 x 150 bp. To increase sequence diversity, roughly 24-32% phiX was spiked into each library pool. Under the source paper's analysis protocol: Quality-filtered reads were processed with the UMI-based MiGEC pipeline, and over 75% of raw TCR sequences were removed by the MiGEC pipeline during error correction. IMGT germline references were used for aligning VDJ genes, and each clonotype was defined as a unique CDR3 amino acid sequence together with its V-J genes. Clonal expansion, Shannon diversity, and CDR3 relatedness (CalcPairwiseDistances, ClusterSamples) were evaluated with VDJtools, and phylogenetic trees were built with CLCbio workbench. Using coefficient-of-variation modelling across technical triplicates, the study counted a clone as expanded if it had at least 8 unique UMIs. Through fastp at Q25 and MiXCR, TCRdb rebuilt clones from the public reads, retaining in-frame beta chains. Under each unique CDR3 protein, matching rows form one entry showing the most common genes and DNA. The V and J calls come from TCRdb's annotation, not from the publication. The sample table shows 30,000 to 35,000 distinct CDR3 sequences, and around 25% are seen once. The ten largest clones capture approximately 30% of the sample.

This clonotype was seen at least ten times. The target of this receptor is not known. No base quality values were provided; no much bigger clone lies one nucleotide off. This receptor was taken from a man aged 45-60 years with HTLV-1-associated myelopathy (HAM/TSP). The V gene is TRBV20-1 and the J gene is TRBJ2-7, and the D gene may be TRBD1, 6 bases matching. Sequencing used CD4+ T cells from blood. The CDR3 in this case is CSATDQGSPYEQYF. The bases read TGCAGTGCCACAGATCAGGGGTCCCCCTACGAGCAGTACTTC.